Below are 17 T cell receptor beta chains sequenced from a single sample in a study of T cell changes during pregnancy in multiple sclerosis. Clones were read by immunoSEQ multiplex PCR, and TCRdb kept only the in-frame ones, dropping some. The sample contains fewer than 40,000 clones, 90% to 95% of which appear only once. The material sequenced was CD4+ T cells from peripheral blood mononuclear cells, taken in the second trimester of pregnancy. The receptors come from a female donor with multiple sclerosis, enrolled in a pregnancy study.

This clone occurred once. The J gene is TRBJ1-2, the V gene TRBV19; 7 bases line up with TRBD1. CDR1 LNHDA and CDR2 SQIVND come from the germline V gene (reference sequence). V trimming: 9 bases; J trimming: 0 bases; junction bases outside the gene matches: 19. This CDR3 spans 18 amino acids. The CDR3 is CASNGGDRTLPPNYGYTF. DNA for the CDR3: TGTGCCAGCAATGGAGGGGACAGAACTCTACCCCCTAACTATGGCTACACCTTC.

The chain employs TRBV11-1 and TRBJ1-1; D remains unclear. The CDR3 totals 14 residues. The germline gives CDR1 SGHAT, CDR2 FQDESV (reference sequence). V dropped 5 bases and J dropped 7 bases, with 17 bases sitting between them. CDR3 residues: CASSPWEVRYEAFF. The CDR3 region has the DNA TGTGCCAGCAGCCCCTGGGAGGTCCGGTATGAAGCTTTCTTT. The full variable domain, with the rest looked up from reference TRBV11-1 and TRBJ1-1, is EAEVAQSPRYKITEKSQAVAFWCDPISGHATLYWYRQILGQGPELLVQFQDESVVDDSQLPKDRFSAERLKGVDSTLKIQPAELGDSAMYLCASSPWEVRYEAFFGQGTRLTVV.

J is TRBJ2-7 and V is TRBV18; 9 positions agree with TRBD1. The CDR3 consists of 16 residues. The germline V gene encodes CDR1 KGHSH and CDR2 LQKENI. V trimming: 2 bases; J trimming: 0 bases; junction bases outside the gene matches: 5. The CDR3 nucleotides are TGTGCCAGCTCACCAGAGACAGGGGGTTTCTCCTACGAGCAGTACTTC. The encoded protein is CASSPETGGFSYEQYF.

This sequence joins TRBV4-1 and TRBJ2-1; TRBD2 agrees at 7 bases. This CDR3 comprises 17 residues. The ends lost 1 base at V and 2 bases at J; junction bases unmatched: 8. CDR1 is MGHRA and CDR2 is YSYEKL in the germline V gene. The CDR3 DNA reads as TGCGCCAGCAGCCAAGCGGCGGGAGATGCGGCCTACAATGAGCAGTTCTTC. Encoded protein: CASSQAAGDAAYNEQFF.

CDR3 in DNA: TGTGCCAGCAGTGCCGGGACAGGGTACGACAATGAGCAGTTCTTC. Amino acid sequence: CASSAGTGYDNEQFF. The rearrangement uses TRBV2 and TRBJ2-1; 9 nucleotides line up with TRBD1. This CDR3 region has 15 residues. Germline assignment: CDR1 SNHLY and CDR2 FYNNEI. V lost 4 bases to trimming and J lost 5 bases; unmatched junction nucleotides: 6.

The chain combines TRBV18 with TRBJ1-1; D gene ambiguous. Looked up from germline, CDR1 is KGHSH and CDR2 is LQKENI. The CDR3 runs 16 residues. Between the trimmed V and J ends, which lost 2 bases and 1 base, there was a span of 14 bases. The CDR3 reads CASSPTFQAQNTEAFF. In nucleotides, the CDR3 is TGTGCCAGCTCACCAACATTCCAGGCCCAGAACACTGAAGCTTTCTTT. Full variable domain (rest looked up from reference TRBV18 and TRBJ1-1): NAGVMQNPRHLVRRRGQEARLRCSPMKGHSHVYWYRQLPEEGLKFMVYLQKENIIDESGMPKERFSAEFPKEGPSILRIQQVVRGDSAAYFCASSPTFQAQNTEAFFGQGTRLTVV.

This sequence joins TRBV6-6 and TRBJ1-6; 10 nucleotides match TRBD1. The germline gives CDR1 MNHNY, CDR2 SVGAGI (reference sequence). V was clipped by 4 bases and J by 9 bases; unmatched bases: 6. CDR3 size: 15 residues. This chain's CDR3 is CASSLPGQGLSPLHF. CDR3 sequence (DNA): TGTGCCAGCAGTTTACCGGGACAGGGGCTTTCACCCCTCCACTTT.

The V gene is TRBV4-2, the J gene TRBJ1-5, with 7 nucleotides matching TRBD1. The CDR3 runs to 17 residues. After removal of 0 bases from V and 0 bases from J, the junction contained 5 bases not matched to a gene. CDR1 is LGHNA and CDR2 is YNFKEQ in the germline V gene. The CDR3 sequence is CASSQETYRGSNQPQHF. The CDR3 DNA is TGTGCCAGCAGCCAAGAGACGTACAGGGGTAGCAATCAGCCCCAGCATTTT.

The CDR3 DNA sequence: TGTGCCAGCGGACAGGGGAGCGAGACCCAGTACTTC. Its protein product is CASGQGSETQYF. The V gene is TRBV27, the J gene TRBJ2-5; TRBD1 matches at 9 bases. Trimming removed 8 bases from V and 5 bases from J; junction bases left unmatched: 3. Germline V gene sequence: CDR1 MNHEY, CDR2 SMNVEV (reference sequence). The CDR3 spans 12 residues.

The chain uses TRBV7-2 and TRBJ2-4, with D possibly being TRBD2 (7 bases). Germline assignment: CDR1 SGHTA and CDR2 FQGNSA. V was shortened by 5 bases and J by 9 bases, with 17 bases between the two germline ends. The CDR3 is 14 amino acids. Here the CDR3 reads CASSHVGGGGIQYF. CDR3 in DNA: TGTGCCAGCAGCCACGTTGGGGGGGGCGGCATTCAGTACTTC.

The chain has TRBV7-2 and TRBJ1-1, with D possibly TRBD1 on 5 matching bases. V was cut by 5 bases and J by 6 bases, with 13 bases left in between. CDR3 length equals 13 residues. CDR1 SGHTA and CDR2 FQGNSA come from the germline V gene. In nucleotides, the CDR3 is TGTGCCAGCAGCACCCGTGACAGATCTGAAGCTTTCTTT. This encodes CASSTRDRSEAFF.

A single count supports this clone. This rearrangement joins TRBV18 to TRBJ2-2; D uncertain. CDR3 length: 16 residues. Trimming stripped 3 bases from V and 6 bases from J, with 17 bases between. The germline CDR1 and CDR2 sequences are KGHSH and LQKENI. The chain's CDR3 is CASSPRPGEVPGELFF. CDR3 coding DNA: TGTGCCAGCTCACCTCGGCCCGGAGAGGTCCCCGGGGAGCTGTTTTTT.

The V gene is TRBV7-3, the J gene TRBJ1-1; TRBD1 aligns across 10 bases. The CDR3 sequence is 15 residues long. Losses at the gene ends were 4 bases for V and 6 bases for J; bases not matched to a gene: 8. Germline CDR1 is SGHTA and CDR2 is FQGTGA. The CDR3 bases are TGTGCCAGCAGCTCATGGGACAGGGGCATCTCTGAAGCTTTCTTT. Encoded protein: CASSSWDRGISEAFF. The variable domain in full, completed from reference TRBV7-3 and TRBJ1-1, reads GAGVSQTPSNKVTEKGKYVELRCDPISGHTALYWYRQSLGQGPEFLIYFQGTGAADDSGLPNDRFFAVRPEGSVSTLKIQRTERGDSAVYLCASSSWDRGISEAFFGQGTRLTVV.

The chain has TRBV19 and TRBJ1-5, with D possibly being TRBD1 (5 bases). The V gene's germline CDR1 is LNHDA and CDR2 SQIVND (reference sequence). V lost 1 base and J 3 bases, leaving 13 bases between the germline ends. The CDR3 runs to 16 residues. The CDR3 DNA follows: TGTGCCAGTAGTATAGGGGGGGGACGGCACAATCAGCCCCAGCATTTT. Its protein product is CASSIGGGRHNQPQHF. The full variable domain, in which reference TRBV19 and TRBJ1-5 provide the parts outside the CDR3, is DGGITQSPKYLFRKEGQNVTLSCEQNLNHDAMYWYRQDPGQGLRLIYYSQIVNDFQKGDIAEGYSVSREKKESFPLTVTSAQKNPTAFYLCASSIGGGRHNQPQHFGDGTRLSIL.

The rearrangement joins TRBV7-2 to TRBJ2-5; 13 positions match TRBD2. The CDR3 has 17 residues. After removal of 4 bases from V and 4 bases from J, the junction contained 9 bases not matched to a gene. Germline loops: CDR1 SGHTA, CDR2 FQGNSA. CDR3 region: CASSWTSGGLGGETQYF. In nucleotides, the CDR3 is TGTGCCAGCAGCTGGACTAGCGGGGGACTCGGAGGAGAGACCCAGTACTTC.

This chain joins TRBV7-3 and TRBJ1-1; unclear D gene. The V and J ends lost 5 bases and 5 bases respectively, with 9 bases between them. CDR3 length: 12 amino acids. Germline CDR1 and CDR2: SGHTA and FQGTGA. DNA of the CDR3: TGTGCCAGCAGCCCAATCGGGACTGAAGCTTTCTTT. Its protein is CASSPIGTEAFF.

As concerns this clone: The sample holds other DNA sequences that translate to the same CDR3. V gene TRBV19 combines with J gene TRBJ1-5, with 7 bases aligning to TRBD1. The trim removed 4 bases at V and 5 bases at J, leaving 2 bases unmatched. The CDR3 has 13 amino acids. In germline, CDR1 is LNHDA, CDR2 SQIVND (reference sequence). The CDR3: CASSTQGDQPQHF. In DNA form, the CDR3 reads TGTGCCAGTAGTACCCAGGGGGATCAGCCCCAGCATTTT.